The T cell receptor beta chain described here comes from a study of blood T cell repertoires in COVID-19. Germline-derived CDR1 and CDR2 are LGHNT and FRNRAP. V was clipped by 0 bases and J by 0 bases, with 17 bases between them. This CDR3 contains 19 residues. This table comes from immunoSEQ multiplex PCR, and its TCRdb copy is limited to in-frame clones, with some not included. The sample has about 160,000 clones; more than 85% are singletons. Sequencing was performed on peripheral blood. The sequence derives from a man aged 55 to 70 with COVID-19, enrolled during active disease. The genes are TRBV12-5 and TRBJ2-2; D perhaps matches TRBD1 (6 bases). The CDR3 here is CASGLVPKGVGTNTGELFF. In nucleotides, the CDR3 is TGTGCTAGTGGTTTGGTACCCAAGGGGGTGGGGACGAACACCGGGGAGCTGTTTTTT.